In its sample, the clone carrying this T cell receptor beta chain was seen once. This sample is drawn from a study of blood T cell repertoires in COVID-19. V lost 3 bases to trimming and J lost 0 bases; unmatched junction nucleotides: 11. Germline CDR1 reads SGHRS; CDR2 reads YFSETQ. The length of the CDR3 is 19 residues. The assay was immunoSEQ multiplex PCR, and TCRdb's table has in-frame clones only and misses some. Found here are more than 140,000 clones, roughly 84% of them singletons; the top ten hold over 8%. The V call is TRBV5-1, the J call TRBJ2-1; 11 bases fit TRBD2. This TCR was recovered from a woman aged 55-69 years with acute or convalescent COVID-19. The sample consisted of peripheral blood. CDR3 sequence reads: CASSSELAGAQSSYNEQFF. For the CDR3, the DNA is TGCGCCAGCAGCTCTGAACTAGCGGGGGCTCAAAGCTCCTACAATGAGCAGTTCTTC.